The 30 T cell receptor beta chains presented below share a single source sample, sequenced in a study of PD-1 blockade in classical Hodgkin lymphoma (dated by TCRdb to between 2020 and 2021). Read against the paper, the sample's time point label means: cycle 1 day 1 (C1D1), immediately before nivolumab initiation. Relapse after autologous stem cell transplantation had occurred in all trial patients, and cohorts A, B and C were distinguished by prior brentuximab vedotin exposure. Library preparation used the immunoSEQ multiplex PCR assay. The immuneACCESS repertoire file appears here via TCRdb, limited to in-frame rearrangements. These files lack a portion of the clones; in checked studies, under half of the deficit traces to unresolved V genes, and the cause of the others is not known. The sample has about 21,000 clones on record, about two thirds of them singletons. Together, the top ten hold about 5% of the sample.

The sample in question was peripheral blood mononuclear cells (PBMCs), obtained at baseline. These receptors were taken from a human donor with classical Hodgkin lymphoma.

This clone was seen a few times. Other DNA sequences in the same sample also yield this CDR3. CDR3 sequence reads: CASSIRQNYGYTF. In DNA form, the CDR3 reads TGTGCCAGTAGTATAAGGCAGAACTATGGCTACACCTTC. This sequence joins TRBV19 and TRBJ1-2; D remains ambiguous. Trimming removed 2 bases from V and 2 bases from J, with 6 bases in between. Germline CDR1 LNHDA, CDR2 SQIVND (reference sequence). This CDR3 spans 13 amino acids. Supplemented by reference TRBV19 and TRBJ1-2, the full variable domain reads DGGITQSPKYLFRKEGQNVTLSCEQNLNHDAMYWYRQDPGQGLRLIYYSQIVNDFQKGDIAEGYSVSREKKESFPLTVTSAQKNPTAFYLCASSIRQNYGYTFGSGTRLTVV.

V and J are TRBV11-2 and TRBJ2-7; 7 bases align to TRBD2. V lost 3 bases to trimming and J lost 0 bases; unmatched junction nucleotides: 2. Germline V gene data show CDR1 as SGHAT and CDR2 as FQNNGV. The CDR3 extends over 14 amino acids. CDR3 bases: TGTGCCAGCAGCTTCCCGGGGGGCTCCTACGAGCAGTACTTC. Translated: CASSFPGGSYEQYF.

The chain employs TRBV7-2 and TRBJ1-4; tentatively, D is TRBD1 (6 bases). The V gene's germline CDR1 is SGHTA and CDR2 FQGNSA. This CDR3 is 14 amino acids long. Trimming took off 6 bases at V and 7 bases at J, with 15 bases between the two ends. The CDR3 loop is CASSRQVQGEKLFF. CDR3 coding DNA: TGTGCCAGCAGTCGACAGGTCCAAGGTGAAAAACTGTTTTTT.

The rearrangement uses TRBV18 and TRBJ2-1; tentative D call: TRBD2 (5 bases). This CDR3 is built from 17 residues. Trimming shortened V by 1 base and J by 6 bases, and 19 bases separated the two germline ends. The germline V gene encodes CDR1 KGHSH and CDR2 LQKENI. The chain's CDR3 is CASSPLRVRENSNEQFF. The CDR3 coding sequence is TGTGCCAGCTCACCACTGCGGGTTAGGGAGAACTCCAATGAGCAGTTCTTC.

The CDR3 nucleotides are TGTGCCAGCAGCCCGCGCTCCTACGAGCAGTACTTC. Translated, it gives CASSPRSYEQYF. The chain has TRBV7-9 and TRBJ2-7; D gene uncertain. This CDR3 is 12 amino acids long. CDR1 and CDR2 (germline): SEHNR, FQNEAQ (reference sequence). V gave up 5 bases and J gave up 0 bases, with 5 bases separating them.

The CDR3 here is CAWSQGQGRAFF. CDR3 coding DNA: TGTGCCTGGAGTCAGGGACAGGGACGAGCTTTCTTT. The chain joins TRBV30 to TRBJ1-1, with 9 bases lining up with TRBD1. The V gene's germline CDR1 is GTSNPN and CDR2 SVGIG (reference sequence). The CDR3 runs 12 residues. With V trimmed by 2 bases and J by 10 bases, 5 bases remained unmatched. Complete variable domain (other parts from reference TRBV30 and TRBJ1-1): SQTIHQWPATLVQPVGSPLSLECTVEGTSNPNLYWYRQAAGRGLQLLFYSVGIGQISSEVPQNLSASRPQDRQFILSSKKLLLSDSGFYLCAWSQGQGRAFFGQGTRLTVV.

The chain joins TRBV19 to TRBJ1-5; D is perhaps TRBD1 (5 bases). This CDR3 spans 15 amino acids. V lost 5 bases and J 4 bases, leaving 15 bases between the germline ends. Germline values: CDR1 LNHDA, CDR2 SQIVND (reference sequence). The CDR3 is CASSYNMGTNQPQHF. As DNA, the CDR3 is TGTGCCAGTAGTTATAACATGGGGACGAATCAGCCCCAGCATTTT.

The CDR3 DNA is TGTGCCAGTAGTATCGGGACAGGGGTGGTAGAGACCCAGTACTTC. Translation: CASSIGTGVVETQYF. This chain joins TRBV19 and TRBJ2-5; 10 positions match TRBD1. Unmatched junction bases numbered 5, after V lost 3 bases and J lost 4 bases. In germline, CDR1 is LNHDA, CDR2 SQIVND (reference sequence). CDR3 size: 15 residues. The complete variable domain, with remaining parts taken from reference TRBV19 and TRBJ2-5, reads DGGITQSPKYLFRKEGQNVTLSCEQNLNHDAMYWYRQDPGQGLRLIYYSQIVNDFQKGDIAEGYSVSREKKESFPLTVTSAQKNPTAFYLCASSIGTGVVETQYFGPGTRLLVL.

The chain has TRBV28 and TRBJ1-6; 7 bases agree with TRBD1. V was pared by 3 bases and J by 5 bases, with 4 bases of the junction left unmatched. The CDR3 has 15 residues. Looked up from germline, CDR1 is MDHEN and CDR2 is SYDVKM. The CDR3 is CASSFGDRDNSPLHF. The CDR3, as DNA: TGTGCCAGCAGTTTCGGGGACAGAGATAATTCACCCCTCCACTTT.

The gene calls are TRBV18 and TRBJ2-6; D assignment may be TRBD1 or TRBD2 (5 bases each). Germline CDR1 KGHSH, CDR2 LQKENI. This CDR3 is built from 14 residues. V was cut by 3 bases and J by 4 bases, with 7 bases left in between. The CDR3 DNA reads as TGTGCCAGCTCACCTGGGACCGGGGCCAACGTCCTGACTTTC. Translating it yields CASSPGTGANVLTF.

The J gene is TRBJ2-2, the V gene TRBV18, with D maybe TRBD1 (5 bases). V lost 3 bases and J lost 2, with 13 bases in between. Germline V lookup: CDR1 KGHSH, CDR2 LQKENI. This CDR3 is built from 16 residues. The CDR3 region is CASSPTLQGNTGELFF. For the CDR3, the DNA is TGTGCCAGCTCACCCACACTTCAGGGTAACACCGGGGAGCTGTTTTTT.

This chain uses TRBV21-1 with TRBJ2-1; the table's D call of TRBD2 was not tested on the DNA. TRBV21-1 counts as a pseudogene. This CDR3 has 17 amino acids. For the CDR3, the DNA is TGTGCCAGCAGCAAAATTGGGCGGGGGGGAAAAGACAATGAGCAGTTCTTC. Its protein product is CASSKIGRGGKDNEQFF.

The CDR3 is CASSPHAGTSLYGEQYF. Here the CDR3 DNA reads TGCGCCAGCAGCCCTCACGCTGGGACTAGTCTCTACGGCGAGCAGTACTTC. The chain recombines TRBV5-1 with TRBJ2-7, with 8 nucleotides matching TRBD2. V was clipped by 4 bases and J by 6 bases; unmatched bases: 18. The CDR3 sequence is 17 residues long. The germline gives CDR1 SGHRS, CDR2 YFSETQ.

This clone has just a few counts. DNA of the CDR3: TGCGCCAGCAGCTTAGGCAGGGGGAGAGATACGCAGTATTTT. It is translated as CASSLGRGRDTQYF. V gene TRBV5-1 combines with J gene TRBJ2-3; 7 nucleotides agree with TRBD1. Unmatched junction bases numbered 5, after V lost 2 bases and J lost 5 bases. CDR1 is SGHRS and CDR2 is YFSETQ in the germline V gene. The CDR3 consists of 14 residues. Combining the CDR3 with reference TRBV5-1 and TRBJ2-3 gives the whole variable domain KAGVTQTPRYLIKTRGQQVTLSCSPISGHRSVSWYQQTPGQGLQFLFEYFSETQRNKGNFPGRFSGRQFSNSRSEMNVSTLELGDSALYLCASSLGRGRDTQYFGPGTRLTVL.

The V call is TRBV7-2, the J call TRBJ2-3; unclear D gene. CDR3 length equals 15 residues. Germline lookup yields CDR1 SGHTA and CDR2 FQGNSA. V lost 4 bases, J lost 5 bases, and 16 bases lay in between. CDR3 sequence: CASSSRSGALDTQYF. In DNA form, the CDR3 reads TGTGCCAGCAGCTCCCGTTCGGGCGCCCTAGATACGCAGTATTTT.

The chain employs TRBV5-1 and TRBJ2-2; D may be TRBD1 (6 bases). CDR1 and CDR2 (germline): SGHRS, YFSETQ. The CDR3 length is 14 residues. The V end was cut by 3 bases, the J end by 1 base, with 7 bases between. The DNA of the CDR3 is TGCGCCAGCAGCTGGGGACAGAACACCGGGGAGCTGTTTTTT. As protein: CASSWGQNTGELFF.

This chain joins TRBV6-6 and TRBJ2-5, with TRBD1 identical over 8 bases. Germline lookup yields CDR1 MNHNY and CDR2 SVGAGI (reference sequence). V dropped 2 bases and J dropped 5; count of bases not matched to a gene: 10. The CDR3 extends over 16 amino acids. The CDR3 sequence is CASSYTPGTGFETQYF. CDR3 coding DNA: TGTGCCAGCAGTTACACCCCCGGGACAGGATTTGAGACCCAGTACTTC.

CDR3 in amino acids: CASSISSGSLYEQYF. DNA for the CDR3: TGTGCCAGTAGTATTTCCAGCGGGAGTCTCTACGAGCAGTACTTC. The chain has TRBV19 and TRBJ2-7; 8 bases match TRBD2. The V and J ends lost 3 bases and 3 bases, in that order; junction bases with no gene match: 7. This CDR3 contains 15 residues. The germline V gene encodes CDR1 LNHDA and CDR2 SQIVND (reference sequence).

The J gene is TRBJ2-3, the V gene TRBV7-9; perhaps TRBD1 as D (7 bases). The CDR3 is 14 amino acids. V was clipped by 2 bases and J by 4 bases, with 10 bases between them. Germline V CDR1 and CDR2: SEHNR, FQNEAQ (reference sequence). The CDR3 DNA reads as TGTGCCAGCAGCTTAACCAGGGGGGCAGATACGCAGTATTTT. As protein: CASSLTRGADTQYF.

The chain is built from TRBV5-5 and TRBJ2-1; D not certain. Per germline, CDR1 SGHKS and CDR2 YYEKEE (reference sequence). The V and J ends lost 0 bases and 5 bases respectively, with 12 bases between them. The CDR3 is 15 residues long. CDR3 sequence (DNA): TGTGCCAGCAGCTTGGAAATCGGTAGCAACAATGAGCAGTTCTTC. This encodes CASSLEIGSNNEQFF.

This chain links TRBV5-4 with TRBJ2-7; TRBD2 aligns across 7 bases. V shed 0 bases and J 5 bases; nucleotides not matched to a gene: 11. Germline lookup yields CDR1 SGHNT and CDR2 YYREEE (reference sequence). The CDR3 sequence is 16 residues long. DNA of the CDR3: TGTGCCAGCAGCTTGGCCGGCGCGGGAGTCCCCCACGAGCAGTACTTC. Encoded protein: CASSLAGAGVPHEQYF. The variable domain in full, completed from reference TRBV5-4 and TRBJ2-7, reads ETGVTQSPTHLIKTRGQQVTLRCSSQSGHNTVSWYQQALGQGPQFIFQYYREEENGRGNFPPRFSGLQFPNYSSELNVNALELDDSALYLCASSLAGAGVPHEQYFGPGTRLTVT.

The chain is built from TRBV2 and TRBJ1-1; D unresolved. Germline lookup yields CDR1 SNHLY and CDR2 FYNNEI. V dropped 4 bases and J dropped 1 base, with 10 bases sitting between them. The CDR3 is 14 residues long. The DNA of the CDR3 is TGTGCCAGCAGTGGCCGGTGGGGGAACACTGAAGCTTTCTTT. Its protein is CASSGRWGNTEAFF.

This rearrangement joins TRBV10-2 to TRBJ2-3; no reliable D call. The CDR3 extends over 14 amino acids. V lost 5 bases to trimming and J lost 5 bases, with 14 bases between them. Germline V gives CDR1 WSHSY, CDR2 SAAADI. The CDR3: CASSWIPWGDTQYF. The CDR3 coding sequence is TGCGCCAGCAGTTGGATCCCATGGGGAGATACGCAGTATTTT.

The chain uses TRBV5-4 and TRBJ2-5; D ambiguous. Germline V gene sequence: CDR1 SGHNT, CDR2 YYREEE (reference sequence). CDR3 length: 14 amino acids. The V end lost 1 base, the J end lost 4 bases, and 11 bases lay between the germline ends. The CDR3 sequence is CASSLNNRRETQYF. The DNA for the CDR3 is TGTGCCAGCAGCTTGAATAACAGAAGAGAGACCCAGTACTTC.

This chain joins TRBV6-5 and TRBJ2-7; D might be TRBD2 (5 bases). V dropped 2 bases and J dropped 9 bases, with 11 bases sitting between them. The CDR3 is made up of 12 amino acids. Germline V gives CDR1 MNHEY, CDR2 SVGAGI. The CDR3 loop is CASSYAGGGQYF. The CDR3, as DNA: TGTGCCAGCAGTTACGCAGGAGGCGGGCAGTACTTC.

The rearrangement links TRBV10-2 to TRBJ2-1, with 8 bases matching TRBD2. V dropped 6 bases and J dropped 0; count of bases not matched to a gene: 7. The germline V gene encodes CDR1 WSHSY and CDR2 SAAADI. The CDR3 consists of 16 residues. CDR3 protein: CASSSVRGGSYNEQFF. The CDR3, as DNA: TGCGCCAGCAGCTCAGTCCGGGGGGGCTCCTACAATGAGCAGTTCTTC.

The V gene is TRBV30, the J gene TRBJ1-1; D is unclear. CDR1 and CDR2 (germline): GTSNPN, SVGIG (reference sequence). This CDR3 contains 11 residues. Trimming removed 0 bases from V and 5 bases from J, with 4 bases in between. The DNA for the CDR3 is TGTGCCTGGAGTGTGGAGACTGAAGCTTTCTTT. This encodes CAWSVETEAFF.

The J gene is TRBJ1-4, the V gene TRBV28; weak D call: TRBD1 (5 bases). Trimming took 3 bases from V and 0 from J, leaving 11 bases between them. Germline values: CDR1 MDHEN, CDR2 SYDVKM. The CDR3 is 16 amino acids. CDR3 amino acids: CASSFPGPATNEKLFF. The CDR3 DNA follows: TGTGCCAGCAGTTTTCCAGGGCCAGCAACTAATGAAAAACTGTTTTTT.

The chain recombines TRBV9 with TRBJ2-5; perhaps TRBD1 as D (5 bases). The CDR3 has 15 amino acids. Trimming removed 3 bases at V and 2 bases at J, with 14 bases between. Germline CDR1 reads SGDLS; CDR2 reads YYNGEE. Written as DNA, the CDR3 is TGTGCCAGCAGCGCAAGGGGTAGCAGACAAGAGACCCAGTACTTC. Residues: CASSARGSRQETQYF. The variable domain in full, completed from reference TRBV9 and TRBJ2-5, reads DSGVTQTPKHLITATGQRVTLRCSPRSGDLSVYWYQQSLDQGLQFLIQYYNGEERAKGNILERFSAQQFPDLHSELNLSSLELGDSALYFCASSARGSRQETQYFGPGTRLLVL.

V and J are TRBV28 and TRBJ2-5; D is undetermined. V lost 1 base to trimming and J lost 1 base, with 7 bases between them. Germline loops: CDR1 MDHEN, CDR2 SYDVKM. The CDR3 sequence is 14 residues long. CDR3 protein: CASSLLLSQETQYF. In nucleotides, the CDR3 is TGTGCCAGCAGTTTATTGCTTTCCCAAGAGACCCAGTACTTC.